This T cell receptor beta chain was identified during a study of technical replicates of blood from a handful of donors. The germline CDR1 and CDR2 sequences are SQVTM and ANQGSEA. J lost 3 bases, V lost 4 bases, and 9 bases had no gene match. CDR3 length: 15 residues. This table comes from immunoSEQ multiplex PCR, and its TCRdb copy is limited to in-frame clones, with some not included. The profile covers 65,000 to 90,000 clones, with around 93% appearing a single time and approximately 0.27% taken by the ten largest. The source of this sequence is a human donor in good health. The chain uses TRBV29-1 and TRBJ2-3, with 8 positions matching TRBD2. Source material: T cells isolated from PBMCs. CDR3 nucleotides: TGCAGCGTTGGGGCTCTCGCGGGAGGAACAGATACGCAGTATTTT. As protein: CSVGALAGGTDTQYF.